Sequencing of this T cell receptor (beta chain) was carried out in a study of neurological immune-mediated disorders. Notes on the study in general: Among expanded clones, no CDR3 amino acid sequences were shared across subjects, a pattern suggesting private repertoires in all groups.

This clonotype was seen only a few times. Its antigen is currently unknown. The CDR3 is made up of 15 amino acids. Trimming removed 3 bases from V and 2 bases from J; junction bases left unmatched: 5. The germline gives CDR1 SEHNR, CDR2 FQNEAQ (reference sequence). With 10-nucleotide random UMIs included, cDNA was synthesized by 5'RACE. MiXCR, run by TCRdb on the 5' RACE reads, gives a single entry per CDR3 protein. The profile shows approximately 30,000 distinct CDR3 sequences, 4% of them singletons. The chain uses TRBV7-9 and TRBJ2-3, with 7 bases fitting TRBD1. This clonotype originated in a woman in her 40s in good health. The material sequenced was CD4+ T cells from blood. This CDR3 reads CASSLGDRHTDTQYF. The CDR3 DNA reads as TGTGCCAGCAGCTTGGGGGACAGACACACAGATACGCAGTATTTT.